This T cell receptor beta chain was observed in a study of CD8+CD57+ T cells in acquired aplastic anemia (dated by TCRdb to 2016 to 2019). Background for the entire study: Extracted DNA from sorted CD4+ and CD8+ cells averaged around 3.3 ug, ranging from about 0.18 to 27.4 ug. CD8+CD57+ expansion was defined as a frequency above the mean frequency observed in healthy subjects. Broad study findings and their caveats: Approximately 31 CD8+ CDR3 sequences were found in both patients and controls but appeared to be highly expressed in patients and within the immunodominant clones of the patients. No significant difference in CD8+ Simpson's diversity was found between patients and healthy controls (P=0.060).

From the cysteine up to the phenylalanine, the CDR3 has a length of 15 residues. Left in the record is the CDR3 DNA by itself, 45 bases read in frame from the first base. V is trimmed back by 6 bases and J by 3 bases, and the junction contains 4 bases that no gene match accounts for. This clonotype was picked up a small number of times. Its binding antigen is unknown. Base qualities are not at hand, and no much larger clone is one base apart. Patients chosen for sequencing had shown expansion of CD8+CD57+ cells by flow cytometry. Every patient had severe acquired aplastic anemia, diagnosed using the International Study of Aplastic Anemia and Agranulocytosis and Camitta criteria. At the time blood was sampled, none of the patients had received any therapy. In the study, sorted CD4+ and CD8+ blood T cells from patients with severe aplastic anemia and from healthy subjects underwent deep sequencing of TCR repertoires. Patients were enrolled in the USA under clinicaltrials.gov protocols 00001620, 01623167, 00001397, 00071045, 00081523 and 00961064. Ficoll-Paque density gradient centrifugation was used to isolate peripheral blood mononuclear cells. Before DNA was extracted, CD4+ and CD8+ T cells were sorted using either FACS or magnetic beads.

TCR beta VDJ combination and CDR3 sequence profiling used genomic DNA as the template. TCR repertoire sequencing was run on an Illumina HiSeq 2000. In the paper's pipeline: Repertoires were assessed using TRBV/TRBJ rearrangement plots, CDR3 size and DJ length profiles, and Simpson's diversity index. The most abundant DNA sequence in the deep sequencing data was taken as the immunodominant clone. CDR3 amino acid sequences were checked for sharing between subjects and were compared against published repertoires and the VDJdb database. The public reads were reanalyzed by TCRdb: fastp trimming at Q25, MiXCR alignment, in-frame beta chains only. Every CDR3 protein is listed once, alongside the most common genes and DNA of its rows. None of the V and J calls come from the authors' own analysis; TCRdb made them. This sample comprises approximately 150,000 distinct CDR3 sequences, about 45% of them detected only once. The ten largest clonotypes hold around 3.2% of the sample.

The chain was built from TRBV12-3 or TRBV12-4 and TRBJ2-2, with 10 junctional bases fitting TRBD1. What was sequenced was sorted CD4+, CD8+, or CD8+CD57+ T cells (not recorded which) from PBMCs. The clonotype was recovered from a human donor with aplastic anemia. The DNA is as follows: TGTGCCAGCAGGGGGACAGGGGCAGACACCGGGGAGCTGTTTTTT. This codes for CASRGTGADTGELFF.